The 8 T cell receptor beta chains below were found in one sample sequenced in a study of T cells in Graves' hyperthyroidism and ophthalmopathy. Amplified TCR beta CDR3 regions came from RNA transcripts. HTBI primers were the set used in a first-round RT-PCR of the TCR CDR3. TCRdb re-analysed the multiplex PCR reads in MiXCR, keeping a single row per CDR3 protein. This table has about 560,000 distinct CDR3 sequences, 14% appearing once. The specimen sequenced was blood. The source is a woman aged 40-49 years with Graves' hyperthyroidism.

The chain joins TRBV19 to TRBJ2-1; perhaps TRBD1 as D (5 bases). Trimming removed 3 bases from V and 4 bases from J, with 10 bases in between. This CDR3 comprises 14 residues. The V gene's germline CDR1 is LNHDA and CDR2 SQIVND (reference sequence). The CDR3 region is CASSIPGLYNEQFF. The CDR3 DNA follows: TGTGCCAGTAGTATTCCAGGGTTATACAATGAGCAGTTCTTC.

In this sample, this clonotype turned up many times. The V call is TRBV12-3 or TRBV12-4, the J call TRBJ2-7, with no clear D. Trimming cost V 2 bases and J 3 bases, with 20 bases left between them. The CDR3 consists of 17 residues. CDR3 sequence reads: CASSLISLGQTDYEQYF. The CDR3 DNA reads TGTGCCAGCAGTTTAATTTCGTTGGGTCAGACCGACTACGAGCAGTACTTC.

This clonotype has more than one count but fewer than ten. The rearrangement joins TRBV5-1 to TRBJ1-4, with no clear D. The CDR3 sequence is 16 residues long. The V gene's germline CDR1 is SGHRS and CDR2 YFSETQ. V was trimmed by 4 bases and J by 0 bases, leaving 13 bases between them. The CDR3 DNA is TGCGCCAGCAGCCCTGGTTCCCTTGCAACTAATGAAAAACTGTTTTTT. Its translation is CASSPGSLATNEKLFF.

This clonotype was picked up many times. This rearrangement joins TRBV11-2 to TRBJ2-5, with TRBD1 as a possible D gene (5 bases). The V and J ends lost 0 bases and 7 bases respectively, with 9 bases between them. The CDR3 is 13 residues long. The germline CDR1 and CDR2 sequences are SGHAT and FQNNGV. The CDR3: CASSLDVGRTQYF. The CDR3 DNA sequence: TGTGCCAGCAGCTTAGATGTGGGGCGGACCCAGTACTTC.

This clonotype has at least ten counts. The rearrangement links TRBV20-1 to TRBJ2-1, with 8 bases aligning to TRBD2. With 3 bases clipped from V and 5 bases from J, the junction kept 12 bases outside the gene matches. CDR1 DFQATT and CDR2 SNEGSKA come from the germline V gene (reference sequence). This CDR3 is built from 16 residues. The CDR3 DNA reads as TGCAGTGCTAGCGGGGGTGGGGCTAGCGGGCACAATGAGCAGTTCTTC. This codes for CSASGGGASGHNEQFF.

This clonotype was observed a few times. The CDR3 coding sequence is TGTGCCAGCAGCCAAGATTTGGGGGACGGAGACCGCCCTTTTGGCTACACCTTC. Translated, it gives CASSQDLGDGDRPFGYTF. The chain uses TRBV3-1 and TRBJ1-2; D is possibly TRBD1 (5 bases). The CDR3 is made up of 18 amino acids. Germline V gene sequence: CDR1 LGHDT, CDR2 YNNKEL (reference sequence). V was clipped by 0 bases and J by 7 bases, with 24 bases between them.

The CDR3 coding sequence is TGCAGCGTTGAAGATCTACATATCAATGAGCAGTTCTTC. Protein product: CSVEDLHINEQFF. The J gene is TRBJ2-1, the V gene TRBV29-1; D is undetermined. This CDR3 spans 13 amino acids. Trimming pared 0 bases from V and 6 bases from J, leaving 9 bases between. From germline, CDR1 is SQVTM and CDR2 ANQGSEA.

V is TRBV20-1 and J is TRBJ2-3, with TRBD2 as a possible D gene (6 bases). Germline CDR1 is DFQATT and CDR2 is SNEGSKA (reference sequence). V lost 1 base to trimming and J lost 3 bases, with 23 bases between them. The CDR3 runs to 18 residues. The CDR3 nucleotides read TGCAGTGCTAGAGGCCGTCAGCCGGGAGACGGTTGGACAGATACGCAGTATTTT. Translating it yields CSARGRQPGDGWTDTQYF.